A single sample is the source of the 10 T cell receptor beta chains below, sequenced in a study of T cells in Graves' hyperthyroidism and ophthalmopathy. Amplification of TCR beta CDR3 regions was performed using RNA transcripts as template. The HTBI primer set served for first-round RT-PCR of the TCR CDR3. Using its own MiXCR run on the multiplex PCR reads, TCRdb lists one record per CDR3 protein. The sample carries about 260,000 distinct CDR3 sequences, less than 30% recorded once. Specimen: blood. The receptors here all came from a man aged 40-50 years with Graves' hyperthyroidism that later progressed to Graves' ophthalmopathy.

This clonotype was found many times. The chain uses TRBV6-1 and TRBJ2-6, with unresolved D. Germline CDR1 MNHNS, CDR2 SASEGT. V was clipped by 7 bases and J by 0 bases, with 13 bases between them. The CDR3 is 16 amino acids. CDR3 coding DNA: TGTGCCAGCACTGACCTCATGGGCTCTGGGGCCAACGTCCTGACTTTC. Encoded protein: CASTDLMGSGANVLTF.

The chain couples TRBV30 to TRBJ1-1; maybe TRBD1 (6 bases). The CDR3 has 13 amino acids. Germline CDR1 GTSNPN, CDR2 SVGIG (reference sequence). V dropped 3 bases and J dropped 5 bases, with 13 bases sitting between them. CDR3 in amino acids: CAWRPGRGTEAFF. The DNA of the CDR3 is TGTGCCTGGAGGCCGGGGAGGGGGACTGAAGCTTTCTTT.

This clonotype was found many times. The V and J genes are TRBV27 and TRBJ1-1; D gene uncertain. This CDR3 has 14 residues. The V gene's germline CDR1 is MNHEY and CDR2 SMNVEV (reference sequence). V was pared by 5 bases and J by 1 base, with 11 bases between. This CDR3 reads CASSATTENTEAFF. The CDR3, as DNA: TGTGCCAGCAGTGCCACCACAGAGAACACTGAAGCTTTCTTT.

This clonotype appeared many times. V is TRBV7-8 and J is TRBJ2-7; 7 nucleotides agree with TRBD1. The CDR3 contains 14 residues. Trimming at V came to 5 bases and at J to 3 bases, leaving 7 bases not matched to a gene. From germline, CDR1 is SGHVS and CDR2 FQNEAQ. CDR3 loop: CASSQRQGNYEQYF. CDR3 DNA: TGTGCCAGCAGCCAAAGACAGGGCAACTACGAGCAGTACTTC.

The sample holds many counts of this clonotype. The chain combines TRBV2 with TRBJ1-1, with 7 positions matching TRBD1. The V gene's germline CDR1 is SNHLY and CDR2 FYNNEI. The CDR3 length is 12 residues. The J segment lost 3 bases and the V segment lost 9 bases, leaving 4 bases of the junction unmatched. In DNA, the CDR3 is TGTGCCAGGAGCCAGGGGGACACTGAAGCTTTCTTT. Amino acids: CARSQGDTEAFF.

This clonotype has at least ten counts. The chain uses TRBV4-1 and TRBJ2-6; perhaps TRBD1 as D (5 bases). From germline, CDR1 is MGHRA and CDR2 YSYEKL. The CDR3 has 15 residues. V was shortened by 3 bases and J by 0 bases, with 6 bases between the two germline ends. Here the CDR3 DNA reads TGCGCCAGCAGCCAGGACAACTCTGGGGCCAACGTCCTGACTTTC. Residues: CASSQDNSGANVLTF.

This clonotype was recorded once. The chain joins TRBV12-3 or TRBV12-4 to TRBJ2-5, with 10 bases lining up with TRBD2. The V gene end was trimmed by 6 bases and the J gene end by 5 bases; junction bases not matched to a gene: 18. This CDR3 comprises 18 residues. The CDR3 reads CASSADPVYSGRWETQYF. CDR3 bases: TGTGCCAGCAGCGCCGACCCGGTATATAGCGGGAGGTGGGAGACCCAGTACTTC.

This clonotype was recorded at least ten times. CDR3: CASSLESRSGNTIYF. The CDR3 DNA reads as TGTGCCAGCAGCTTAGAATCGCGCTCTGGAAACACCATATATTTT. The chain joins TRBV11-2 to TRBJ1-3, with D unclear. Germline V gene sequence: CDR1 SGHAT, CDR2 FQNNGV. The CDR3 sequence is 15 residues long. Trimming shortened V by 0 bases and J by 0 bases, and 6 bases separated the two germline ends.

This clonotype appeared many times. The genes are TRBV2 and TRBJ1-2; possibly TRBD1 for D (5 bases). This CDR3 spans 12 amino acids. Germline CDR1 reads SNHLY; CDR2 reads FYNNEI. V dropped 6 bases and J dropped 6 bases, with 11 bases sitting between them. CDR3 region: CASRGDPHGYTF. The CDR3 DNA is TGTGCCAGCAGGGGGGACCCACATGGCTACACCTTC.

This clonotype has ten or more counts. Its ends do not fully match the called genes, so a read error is possible. The gene calls are TRBV2 and TRBJ1-1; D is unclear. Germline-derived CDR1 and CDR2 are SNHLY and FYNNEI. This CDR3 spans 15 amino acids. CDR3: CASNEGPASLSEAFF. The CDR3 nucleotides are TGTGCCAGCAATGAAGGCCCAGCCAGTCTATCTGAAGCTTTCTTT. Combining the CDR3 with reference TRBV2 and TRBJ1-1 gives the whole variable domain EPEVTQTPSHQVTQMGQEVILRCVPISNHLYFYWYRQILGQKVEFLVSFYNNEISEKSEIFDDQFSVERPDGSNFTLKIRSTKLEDSAMYFCASNEGPASLSEAFFGQGTRLTVV.